These 10 T cell receptor beta chains came from one sample sequenced in a study of T cell responses to AZD1222 COVID-19 vaccine. Sequencing was performed with immunoSEQ multiplex PCR; in TCRdb, only in-frame clones are kept and a portion is missing. The table records about 120,000 clones, about nine tenths of them present only once. Sequencing used peripheral blood, obtained on day 0 of AZD1222 vaccination. The receptors stem from an adult in good health.

The V call is TRBV15, the J call TRBJ2-2, with 12 bases matching TRBD2. Germline CDR1 is LNHNV and CDR2 is YYDKDF (reference sequence). Trimming removed 7 bases from V and 7 bases from J; junction bases left unmatched: 10. The CDR3 covers 16 residues. The CDR3 nucleotides are TGTGCCACCAAGACGGGACTAGCGGGCGGGTTCGGGGAGCTGTTTTTT. This translates into CATKTGLAGGFGELFF.

CDR3 amino acids: CASYFLRTPTGELFF. The CDR3 bases are TGTGCCAGCTATTTCTTGAGGACACCCACCGGGGAGCTGTTTTTT. The rearrangement uses TRBV5-6 and TRBJ2-2, with D perhaps TRBD1 (5 bases). This CDR3 contains 15 residues. V was shortened by 7 bases and J by 4 bases, with 17 bases between the two germline ends. The V gene's germline CDR1 is SGHDT and CDR2 YYEEEE.

The rearrangement uses TRBV27 and TRBJ1-2; possibly TRBD1 for D (5 bases). Deletions cut 3 bases from V and 5 bases from J, with 10 bases between. In germline, CDR1 is MNHEY, CDR2 SMNVEV (reference sequence). The CDR3 totals 13 residues. This CDR3 reads CASSLQGQYGYTF. CDR3 DNA: TGTGCCAGCAGTTTGCAGGGCCAATATGGCTACACCTTC.

The V call is TRBV9, the J call TRBJ1-1; D may be TRBD1 (5 bases). There are 13 residues in the CDR3. Trimming removed 0 bases at V and 6 bases at J, with 9 bases between. Germline-derived CDR1 and CDR2 are SGDLS and YYNGEE. CDR3 coding DNA: TGTGCCAGCAGCGTAGGGGGGATGGCTGAAGCTTTCTTT. It specifies CASSVGGMAEAFF.

The chain combines TRBV4-1 with TRBJ2-2; 7 bases map to TRBD2. J was trimmed by 0 bases and V by 2 bases; bases with no gene match: 6. This CDR3 has 17 amino acids. Germline V gene lookup returns CDR1 MGHRA and CDR2 YSYEKL. The CDR3 here is CASSQSQGGANTGELFF. DNA of the CDR3: TGCGCCAGCAGCCAATCTCAGGGAGGGGCGAACACCGGGGAGCTGTTTTTT.

The J gene is TRBJ1-5, the V gene TRBV6-5; D remains unclear. The CDR3 is 15 residues long. With 0 bases removed from V and 5 bases from J, the gap between germline ends came to 11 bases. Germline CDR1 MNHEY, CDR2 SVGAGI. CDR3 in amino acids: CASSYSNGPHQPQHF. The DNA for the CDR3 is TGTGCCAGCAGTTACTCGAATGGGCCCCATCAGCCCCAGCATTTT.

The V call is TRBV28, the J call TRBJ1-1, with TRBD1 as a possible D gene (5 bases). Trimming took off 1 base at V and 5 bases at J, with 17 bases between the two ends. The CDR3 length is 16 residues. CDR1 and CDR2 (germline): MDHEN, SYDVKM. The CDR3: CASSLFGTGRRTEAFF. CDR3 in DNA: TGTGCCAGCAGTTTATTTGGTACAGGCCGAAGGACTGAAGCTTTCTTT.

The chain joins TRBV28 to TRBJ1-5; the D is unclear. Germline-derived CDR1 and CDR2 are MDHEN and SYDVKM. This CDR3 is built from 15 residues. The V end lost 4 bases, the J end lost 1 base, and 11 bases lay between the germline ends. CDR3 loop: CASSSGGLSNQPQHF. The CDR3 DNA reads as TGTGCCAGCAGTTCCGGTGGTTTGAGCAATCAGCCCCAGCATTTT. Full variable domain (remainder filled in from reference TRBV28 and TRBJ1-5): DVKVTQSSRYLVKRTGEKVFLECVQDMDHENMFWYRQDPGLGLRLIYFSYDVKMKEKGDIPEGYSVSREKKERFSLILESASTNQTSMYLCASSSGGLSNQPQHFGDGTRLSIL.

On this clone itself: Germline and junction disagree at one end, which may indicate a read error. The chain is built from TRBV19 and TRBJ2-2; 9 bases fit TRBD1. The CDR3 is made up of 16 amino acids. Germline CDR1 is LNHDA and CDR2 is SQIVND (reference sequence). This chain's CDR3 is CVSRPTGGESTGELFF. The CDR3 DNA follows: TGTGTCAGTAGACCAACAGGGGGCGAGAGCACCGGGGAGCTGTTTTTT.

The J gene is TRBJ2-3, the V gene TRBV4-1, with TRBD2 matching over 9 bases. The CDR3 is made up of 15 amino acids. Germline CDR1 and CDR2: MGHRA and YSYEKL. Trimming at V came to 4 bases and at J to 1 base, leaving 3 bases not matched to a gene. The CDR3 nucleotides are TGCGCCAGCAGCCTTCGGACTAGCGGCACAGATACGCAGTATTTT. Translating it yields CASSLRTSGTDTQYF.